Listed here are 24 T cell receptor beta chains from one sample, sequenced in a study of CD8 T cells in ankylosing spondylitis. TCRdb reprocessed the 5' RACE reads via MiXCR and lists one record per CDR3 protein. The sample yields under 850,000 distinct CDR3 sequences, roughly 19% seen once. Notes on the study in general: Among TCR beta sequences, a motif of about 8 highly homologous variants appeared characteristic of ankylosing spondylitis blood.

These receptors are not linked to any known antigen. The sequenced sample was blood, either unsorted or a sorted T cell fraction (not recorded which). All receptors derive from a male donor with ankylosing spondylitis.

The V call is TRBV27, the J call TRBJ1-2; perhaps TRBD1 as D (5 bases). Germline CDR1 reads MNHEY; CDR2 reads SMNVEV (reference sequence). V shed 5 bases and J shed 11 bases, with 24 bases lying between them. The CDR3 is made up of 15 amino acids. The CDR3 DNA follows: TGTGCCAGCAGTCAGATATACGGGACGGGAAGAATTTACACCTTC. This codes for CASSQIYGTGRIYTF.

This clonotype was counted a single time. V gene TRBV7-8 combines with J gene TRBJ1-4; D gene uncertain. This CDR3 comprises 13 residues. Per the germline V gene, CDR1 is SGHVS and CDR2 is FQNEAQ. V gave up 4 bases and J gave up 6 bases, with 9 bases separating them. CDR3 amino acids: CASSSALYEKLFF. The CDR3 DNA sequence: TGTGCCAGCAGCTCAGCCCTGTATGAAAAACTGTTTTTT. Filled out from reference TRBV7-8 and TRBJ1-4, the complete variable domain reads GAGVSQSPRYKVAKRGQDVALRCDPISGHVSLFWYQQALGQGPEFLTYFQNEAQLDKSGLPSDRFFAERPEGSVSTLKIQRTQQEDSAVYLCASSSALYEKLFFGSGTQLSVL.

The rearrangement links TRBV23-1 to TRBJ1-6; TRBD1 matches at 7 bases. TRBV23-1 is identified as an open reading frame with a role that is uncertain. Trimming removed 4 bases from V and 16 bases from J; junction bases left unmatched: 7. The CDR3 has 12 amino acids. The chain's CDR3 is CASSPPGQRLHF. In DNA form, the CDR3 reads TGCGCCAGCAGTCCACCGGGACAGAGACTCCACTTT.

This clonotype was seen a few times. In nucleotides, the CDR3 is TGTGCCAGCTCACCAACCCAACAGGGCGCTAATGAAAAACTGTTTTTT. Protein product: CASSPTQQGANEKLFF. The chain has TRBV18 and TRBJ1-4; D might be TRBD1 (6 bases). V was trimmed by 2 bases and J by 3 bases, leaving 13 bases between them. The germline gives CDR1 KGHSH, CDR2 LQKENI. CDR3 length: 16 amino acids.

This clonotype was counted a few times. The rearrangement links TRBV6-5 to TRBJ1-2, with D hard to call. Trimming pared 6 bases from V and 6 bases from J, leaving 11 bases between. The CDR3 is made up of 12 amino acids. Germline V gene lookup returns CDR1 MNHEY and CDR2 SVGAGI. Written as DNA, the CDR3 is TGTGCCAGCAGCTCAACTCCCAATGGCTACACCTTC. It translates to CASSSTPNGYTF.

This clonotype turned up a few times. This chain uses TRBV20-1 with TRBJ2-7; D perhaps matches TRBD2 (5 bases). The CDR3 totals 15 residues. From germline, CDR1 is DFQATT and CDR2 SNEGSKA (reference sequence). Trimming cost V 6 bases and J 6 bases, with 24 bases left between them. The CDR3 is CSALDPGLQGSEQYF. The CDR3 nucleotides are TGCAGTGCGTTAGACCCGGGCCTCCAAGGGAGCGAGCAGTACTTC.

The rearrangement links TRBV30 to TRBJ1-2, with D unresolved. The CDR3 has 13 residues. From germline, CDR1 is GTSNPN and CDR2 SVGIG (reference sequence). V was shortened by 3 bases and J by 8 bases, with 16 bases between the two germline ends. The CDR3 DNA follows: TGTGCCTGGAGCTGGTCCGCACCCTGGGGCTACACCTTC. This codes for CAWSWSAPWGYTF.

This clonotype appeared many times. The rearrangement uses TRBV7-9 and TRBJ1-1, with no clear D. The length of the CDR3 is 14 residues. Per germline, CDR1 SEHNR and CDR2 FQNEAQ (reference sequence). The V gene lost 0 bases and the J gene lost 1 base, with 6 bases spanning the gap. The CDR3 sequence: CASSLASGNTEAFF. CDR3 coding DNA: TGTGCCAGCAGCTTAGCGTCGGGGAACACTGAAGCTTTCTTT.

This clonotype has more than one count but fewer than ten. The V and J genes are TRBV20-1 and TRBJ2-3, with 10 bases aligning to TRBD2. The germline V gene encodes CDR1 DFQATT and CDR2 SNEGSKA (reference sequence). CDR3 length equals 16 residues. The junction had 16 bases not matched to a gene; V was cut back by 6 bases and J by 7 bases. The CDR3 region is CSAPLGASGRGNTQYF. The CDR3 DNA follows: TGCAGTGCCCCACTCGGGGCTAGCGGGAGAGGAAATACGCAGTATTTT.

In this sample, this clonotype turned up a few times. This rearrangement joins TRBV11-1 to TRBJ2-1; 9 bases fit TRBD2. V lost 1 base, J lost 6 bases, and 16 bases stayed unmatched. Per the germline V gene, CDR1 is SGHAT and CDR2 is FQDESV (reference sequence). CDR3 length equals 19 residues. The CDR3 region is CASSLVVGERGDYLNEQFF. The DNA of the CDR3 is TGTGCCAGCAGCTTAGTAGTAGGGGAGCGGGGGGACTACCTCAATGAGCAGTTCTTC.

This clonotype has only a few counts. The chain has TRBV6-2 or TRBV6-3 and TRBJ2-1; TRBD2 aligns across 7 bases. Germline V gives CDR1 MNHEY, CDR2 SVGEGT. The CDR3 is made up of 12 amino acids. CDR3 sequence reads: CASGNSYNEQFF. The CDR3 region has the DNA TGTGCAAGCGGGAACTCCTACAATGAGCAGTTCTTC.

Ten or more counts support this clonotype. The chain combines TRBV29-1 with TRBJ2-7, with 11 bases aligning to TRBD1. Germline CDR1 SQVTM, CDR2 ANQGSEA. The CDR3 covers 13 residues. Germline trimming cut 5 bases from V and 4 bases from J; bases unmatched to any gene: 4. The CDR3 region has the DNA TGCAGCGTTATGGGGACAGGGGGGTACGAGCAGTACTTC. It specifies CSVMGTGGYEQYF.

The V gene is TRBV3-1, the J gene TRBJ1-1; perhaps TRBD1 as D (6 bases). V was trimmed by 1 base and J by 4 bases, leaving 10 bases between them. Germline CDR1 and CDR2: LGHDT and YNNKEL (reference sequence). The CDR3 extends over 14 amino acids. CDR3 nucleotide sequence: TGTGCCAGCAGCCAAGGACAGGACCGCACTGAAGCTTTCTTT. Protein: CASSQGQDRTEAFF.

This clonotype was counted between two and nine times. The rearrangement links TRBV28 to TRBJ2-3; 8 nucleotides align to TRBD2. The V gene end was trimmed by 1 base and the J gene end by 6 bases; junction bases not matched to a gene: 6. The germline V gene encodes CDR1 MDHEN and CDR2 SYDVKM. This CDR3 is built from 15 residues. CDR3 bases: TGTGCCAGCAGTTTATCCGGGAGGGCCAGCGATACGCAGTATTTT. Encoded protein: CASSLSGRASDTQYF.

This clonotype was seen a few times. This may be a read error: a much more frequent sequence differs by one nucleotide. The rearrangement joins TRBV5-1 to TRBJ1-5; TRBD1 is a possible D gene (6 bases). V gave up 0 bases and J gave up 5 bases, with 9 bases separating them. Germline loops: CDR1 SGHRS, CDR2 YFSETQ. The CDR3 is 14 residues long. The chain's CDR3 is CASSLEGGDQPQHF. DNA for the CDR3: TGCGCCAGCAGCTTGGAGGGGGGGGATCAGCCCCAGCATTTT.

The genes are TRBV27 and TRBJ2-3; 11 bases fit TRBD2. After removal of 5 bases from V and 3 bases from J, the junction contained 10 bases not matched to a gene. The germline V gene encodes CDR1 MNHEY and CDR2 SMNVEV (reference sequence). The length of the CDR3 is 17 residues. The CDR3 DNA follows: TGTGCCAGCAGTACCCCTCGGGCTAGCGGGGGGACAGATACGCAGTATTTT. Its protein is CASSTPRASGGTDTQYF.

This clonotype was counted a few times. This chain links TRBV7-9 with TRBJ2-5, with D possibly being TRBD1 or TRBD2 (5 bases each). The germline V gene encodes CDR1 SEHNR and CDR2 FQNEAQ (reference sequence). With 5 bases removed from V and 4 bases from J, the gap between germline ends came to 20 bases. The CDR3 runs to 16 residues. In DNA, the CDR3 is TGTGCCAGCAGCCTCCCGGAGCCCCCCGGGGCAGAGACCCAGTACTTC. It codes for CASSLPEPPGAETQYF. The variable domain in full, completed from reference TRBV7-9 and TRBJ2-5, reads DTGVSQNPRHKITKRGQNVTFRCDPISEHNRLYWYRQTLGQGPEFLTYFQNEAQLEKSRLLSDRFSAERPKGSFSTLEIQRTEQGDSAMYLCASSLPEPPGAETQYFGPGTRLLVL.

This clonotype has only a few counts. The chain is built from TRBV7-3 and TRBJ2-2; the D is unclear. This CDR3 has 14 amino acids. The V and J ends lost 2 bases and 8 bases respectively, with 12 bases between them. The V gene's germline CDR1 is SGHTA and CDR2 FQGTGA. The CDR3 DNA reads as TGTGCCAGCAGCTTAGAAACAGTTCGGGGGGAGCTGTTTTTT. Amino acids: CASSLETVRGELFF.

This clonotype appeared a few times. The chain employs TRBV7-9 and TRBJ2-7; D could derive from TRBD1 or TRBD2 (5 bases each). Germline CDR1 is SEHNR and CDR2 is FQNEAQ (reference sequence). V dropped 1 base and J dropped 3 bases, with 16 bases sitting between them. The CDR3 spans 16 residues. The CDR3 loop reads CASSLVGAPLGYEQYF. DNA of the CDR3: TGTGCCAGCAGCTTAGTCGGGGCCCCTTTGGGCTACGAGCAGTACTTC. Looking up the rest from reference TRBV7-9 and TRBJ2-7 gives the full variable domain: DTGVSQNPRHKITKRGQNVTFRCDPISEHNRLYWYRQTLGQGPEFLTYFQNEAQLEKSRLLSDRFSAERPKGSFSTLEIQRTEQGDSAMYLCASSLVGAPLGYEQYFGPGTRLTVT.

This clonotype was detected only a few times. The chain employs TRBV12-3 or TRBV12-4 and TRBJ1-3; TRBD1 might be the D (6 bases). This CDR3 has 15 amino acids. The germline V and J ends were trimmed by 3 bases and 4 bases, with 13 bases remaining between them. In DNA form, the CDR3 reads TGTGCCAGCAGTTTGAGGGGGGCCGGAGGAAACACCATATATTTT. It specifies CASSLRGAGGNTIYF.

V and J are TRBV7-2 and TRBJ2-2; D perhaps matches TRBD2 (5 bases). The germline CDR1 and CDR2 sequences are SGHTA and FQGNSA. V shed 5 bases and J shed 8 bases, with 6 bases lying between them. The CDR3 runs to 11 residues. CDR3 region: CASSRRGELFF. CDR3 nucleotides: TGTGCCAGCAGCCGGAGGGGGGAGCTGTTTTTT.

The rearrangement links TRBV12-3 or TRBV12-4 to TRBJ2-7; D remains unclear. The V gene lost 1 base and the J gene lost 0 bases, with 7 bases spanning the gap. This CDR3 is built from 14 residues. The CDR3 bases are TGTGCCAGCAGTTTAGGCGATTACTCCTACGAGCAGTACTTC. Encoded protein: CASSLGDYSYEQYF.

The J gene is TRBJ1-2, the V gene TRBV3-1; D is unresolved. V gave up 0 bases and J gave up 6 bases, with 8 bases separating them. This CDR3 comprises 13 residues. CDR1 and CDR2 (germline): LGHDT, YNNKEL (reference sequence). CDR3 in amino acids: CASSQDSSDGYTF. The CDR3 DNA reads TGTGCCAGCAGCCAAGATAGTAGTGATGGCTACACCTTC. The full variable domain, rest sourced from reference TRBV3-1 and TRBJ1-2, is DTAVSQTPKYLVTQMGNDKSIKCEQNLGHDTMYWYKQDSKKFLKIMFSYNNKELIINETVPNRFSPKSPDKAHLNLHINSLELGDSAVYFCASSQDSSDGYTFGSGTRLTVV.

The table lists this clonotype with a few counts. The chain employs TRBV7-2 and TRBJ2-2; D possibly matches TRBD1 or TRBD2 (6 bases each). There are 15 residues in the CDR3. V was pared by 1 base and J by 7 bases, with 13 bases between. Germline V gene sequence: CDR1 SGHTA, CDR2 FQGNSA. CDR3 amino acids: CASSLVGGPGGELFF. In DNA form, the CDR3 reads TGTGCCAGCAGCTTAGTGGGGGGCCCGGGCGGGGAGCTGTTTTTT.